Shown below are 31 T cell receptor beta chains from a single sample sequenced in a study of cytomegalovirus exposure and HLA in healthy donors. Primers: 60 Vbeta forward and 13 Jbeta reverse. Data came from immunoSEQ multiplex PCR; TCRdb stores just in-frame clones and leaves some out. Among 200,000 or so clones listed, 82% were seen once. The sample was PBMCs. These receptors were obtained from a woman aged 18 to 35 in good health and CMV-seronegative.

This clone came up a few times. The chain carries TRBV28 and TRBJ2-3; D is unresolved. In germline, CDR1 is MDHEN, CDR2 SYDVKM. The V end was cut by 3 bases, the J end by 7 bases, with 11 bases between. CDR3 length: 13 amino acids. In DNA form, the CDR3 reads TGTGCCAGCAGTTTCGATTGGAGCAATACGCAGTATTTT. Protein sequence: CASSFDWSNTQYF.

This clone was detected only once. The rearrangement uses TRBV11-3 and TRBJ2-5; D ambiguous. Germline loops: CDR1 SGHNT, CDR2 YENEEA. Deletions cut 4 bases from V and 2 bases from J, with 11 bases between. This CDR3 is 14 amino acids long. The DNA for the CDR3 is TGTGCCAGCAGCTCGAGGAGTGATCAAGAGACCCAGTACTTC. Amino acids: CASSSRSDQETQYF.

The chain has TRBV28 and TRBJ2-5; TRBD1 agrees at 8 bases. The J call is uncertain, as TRBJ2-7 better fits the DNA end. The CDR3 has 13 amino acids. The germline V gene encodes CDR1 MDHEN and CDR2 SYDVKM. CDR3 sequence reads: CASRDRAPYEQYF. In DNA, the CDR3 is TGTGCCAGCAGGGACAGGGCCCCGTACGAGCAGTACTTC.

J is TRBJ1-1 and V is TRBV9, with D unclear. CDR1 SGDLS and CDR2 YYNGEE come from the germline V gene. V was shortened by 1 base and J by 4 bases, with 8 bases between the two germline ends. The CDR3 consists of 13 residues. The CDR3 DNA reads as TGTGCCAGCAGCGTAATCGAGAGCACTGAAGCTTTCTTT. The encoded protein is CASSVIESTEAFF.

This chain joins TRBV7-2 and TRBJ2-5, with 7 bases lining up with TRBD1. The J call is in doubt because the DNA end fits TRBJ2-7 better. This CDR3 region has 15 residues. Germline V gene data show CDR1 as SGHTA and CDR2 as FQGNSA. The CDR3 is CASSPTGLGAYEQYF. The CDR3 DNA is TGTGCCAGCAGCCCGACAGGGTTAGGGGCGTACGAGCAGTACTTC.

This clone was observed once. The chain couples TRBV5-4 to TRBJ2-3; D unclear. V lost 0 bases and J lost 1, with 9 bases in between. Germline lookup yields CDR1 SGHNT and CDR2 YYREEE (reference sequence). This CDR3 region has 15 residues. The CDR3, as DNA: TGTGCCAGCAGCTTGGGTCGGTCGGGCACAGATACGCAGTATTTT. Residues: CASSLGRSGTDTQYF.

The chain employs TRBV7-2 and TRBJ1-4; 7 bases are a match to TRBD1. The CDR3 runs to 15 residues. Germline trimming cut 3 bases from V and 4 bases from J; bases unmatched to any gene: 5. The germline gives CDR1 SGHTA, CDR2 FQGNSA. The CDR3 region has the DNA TGTGCCAGCAGCTTGACAGGGACTGTTAATGAAAAACTGTTTTTT. Translated: CASSLTGTVNEKLFF.

The chain recombines TRBV5-4 with TRBJ2-3; no clear D gene. Germline loops: CDR1 SGHNT, CDR2 YYREEE (reference sequence). V lost 0 bases, J lost 2 bases, and 13 bases lay in between. This CDR3 comprises 16 residues. The CDR3, as DNA: TGTGCCAGCAGCTTGGAGCCTTTGGCGGTCACAGATACGCAGTATTTT. Its protein product is CASSLEPLAVTDTQYF.

The chain links TRBV27 to TRBJ2-7; D unresolved. The V end lost 3 bases, the J end lost 3 bases, and 9 bases lay between the germline ends. The CDR3 loop spans 13 amino acids. Germline CDR1 reads MNHEY; CDR2 reads SMNVEV (reference sequence). CDR3 residues: CASSLAGNYEQYF. CDR3 nucleotides: TGTGCCAGCAGTTTGGCAGGTAACTACGAGCAGTACTTC.

V usage is TRBV6-6 and J usage is TRBJ1-2; D is ambiguous. The CDR3 runs to 13 residues. Deletions cut 2 bases from V and 8 bases from J, with 12 bases between. Germline V gene sequence: CDR1 MNHNY, CDR2 SVGAGI (reference sequence). CDR3 in amino acids: CASSYPGMEGYTF. The CDR3 DNA is TGTGCCAGCAGTTACCCGGGAATGGAGGGCTACACCTTC.

As to this clone: The sample contains more than one DNA sequence encoding this CDR3. This chain links TRBV28 with TRBJ2-7; 10 bases are a match to TRBD1. The CDR3 totals 15 residues. With 6 bases clipped from V and 1 base from J, the junction kept 6 bases outside the gene matches. Germline V gives CDR1 MDHEN, CDR2 SYDVKM. CDR3: CASSLGGQGSYEQYF. The CDR3 nucleotides read TGTGCCAGCAGCCTAGGGGGACAGGGGTCCTACGAGCAGTACTTC.

V and J are TRBV7-9 and TRBJ1-4, with no clear D. Trimming cost V 1 base and J 4 bases, with 16 bases left between them. Germline loops: CDR1 SEHNR, CDR2 FQNEAQ (reference sequence). There are 17 residues in the CDR3. The CDR3: CASSLGNQYRSNEKLFF. CDR3 DNA: TGTGCCAGCAGCTTAGGAAATCAATACCGGAGTAATGAAAAACTGTTTTTT. Looking up the rest from reference TRBV7-9 and TRBJ1-4 gives the full variable domain: DTGVSQNPRHKITKRGQNVTFRCDPISEHNRLYWYRQTLGQGPEFLTYFQNEAQLEKSRLLSDRFSAERPKGSFSTLEIQRTEQGDSAMYLCASSLGNQYRSNEKLFFGSGTQLSVL.

V usage is TRBV6-5 and J usage is TRBJ1-5; 10 bases agree with TRBD1. Germline trimming cut 6 bases from V and 3 bases from J; bases unmatched to any gene: 5. The CDR3 length is 15 residues. Germline V gene data show CDR1 as MNHEY and CDR2 as SVGAGI. CDR3 sequence reads: CASRGTGVFNQPQHF. The CDR3 DNA is TGTGCCAGCAGAGGGACAGGGGTCTTCAATCAGCCCCAGCATTTT.

The J gene is TRBJ1-2, the V gene TRBV9; D remains ambiguous. CDR1 is SGDLS, CDR2 YYNGEE, per germline. The CDR3 contains 12 residues. Trimming took off 3 bases at V and 7 bases at J, with 10 bases between the two ends. The CDR3 loop reads CASSAHPRGYTF. In DNA form, the CDR3 reads TGTGCCAGCAGCGCCCACCCGCGTGGCTACACCTTC.

This chain connects TRBV6-4 to TRBJ2-6; no firm D call. Germline CDR1 MRHNA, CDR2 SNTAGT. Trimming shortened V by 0 bases and J by 2 bases, and 5 bases separated the two germline ends. This CDR3 spans 15 amino acids. In DNA form, the CDR3 reads TGTGCCAGCAGTGACTCAGAGACTGGGGCCAACGTCCTGACTTTC. It codes for CASSDSETGANVLTF.

The chain carries TRBV18 and TRBJ2-7; 11 bases fit TRBD1. The germline V gene has CDR1 KGHSH and CDR2 LQKENI. The length of the CDR3 is 15 residues. The V gene end was trimmed by 4 bases and the J gene end by 5 bases; junction bases not matched to a gene: 7. CDR3 loop: CASSLGTGGRHEQYF. CDR3 coding DNA: TGTGCCAGCTCACTTGGGACAGGGGGTAGGCACGAGCAGTACTTC.

The V and J genes are TRBV2 and TRBJ1-6; D is unresolved. The CDR3 totals 16 residues. V dropped 4 bases and J dropped 0 bases, with 10 bases sitting between them. The V gene's germline CDR1 is SNHLY and CDR2 FYNNEI. The CDR3: CASSVGEGSYNSPLHF. CDR3 coding DNA: TGTGCCAGCAGTGTTGGGGAGGGCTCCTATAATTCACCCCTCCACTTT.

V and J are TRBV7-2 and TRBJ2-1; TRBD2 aligns across 12 bases. J gave up 2 bases and V 4 bases, and 9 bases lay outside the gene matches. The CDR3 totals 18 residues. In germline, CDR1 is SGHTA, CDR2 FQGNSA. The CDR3 loop reads CASSSHRTSGTTYNEQFF. CDR3 nucleotide sequence: TGTGCCAGCAGCTCGCACAGGACTAGCGGGACAACCTACAATGAGCAGTTCTTC.

The rearrangement links TRBV27 to TRBJ1-1, with a possible D match to TRBD1 (6 bases). The CDR3 contains 15 residues. From germline, CDR1 is MNHEY and CDR2 SMNVEV (reference sequence). V was clipped by 5 bases and J by 0 bases, with 13 bases between them. The CDR3 sequence is CASSAPDRMNTEAFF. CDR3 nucleotide sequence: TGTGCCAGCAGTGCCCCGGACAGAATGAACACTGAAGCTTTCTTT.

This rearrangement joins TRBV28 to TRBJ2-4, with unresolved D. From germline, CDR1 is MDHEN and CDR2 SYDVKM. This CDR3 has 13 amino acids. V was clipped by 6 bases and J by 0 bases, with 6 bases between them. CDR3 in amino acids: CASRDTAKNIQYF. CDR3 in DNA: TGTGCCAGCAGAGACACAGCCAAAAACATTCAGTACTTC.

This rearrangement joins TRBV29-1 to TRBJ1-2; no reliable D call. The CDR3 contains 14 residues. Germline V lookup: CDR1 SQVTM, CDR2 ANQGSEA. V was clipped by 4 bases and J by 4 bases, with 16 bases between them. The CDR3, as DNA: TGCAGCGTTGCCCTGGGTGGAGGAACCTATGGCTACACCTTC. Its translation is CSVALGGGTYGYTF.

The table lists this clone with a few counts. The chain recombines TRBV30 with TRBJ1-1; D possibly corresponds to TRBD1 (6 bases). Germline loops: CDR1 GTSNPN, CDR2 SVGIG (reference sequence). The V gene lost 5 bases and the J gene lost 0 bases, with 16 bases spanning the gap. The CDR3 sequence is 15 residues long. The CDR3 reads CAWRPWTDMNTEAFF. The CDR3 DNA sequence: TGTGCCTGGCGCCCATGGACAGACATGAACACTGAAGCTTTCTTT. The full variable domain, its missing parts supplied by reference TRBV30 and TRBJ1-1, is SQTIHQWPATLVQPVGSPLSLECTVEGTSNPNLYWYRQAAGRGLQLLFYSVGIGQISSEVPQNLSASRPQDRQFILSSKKLLLSDSGFYLCAWRPWTDMNTEAFFGQGTRLTVV.

The chain has TRBV6-1 and TRBJ2-3; TRBD2 agrees at 13 bases. The junction had 6 bases not matched to a gene; V was cut back by 3 bases and J by 3 bases. The germline V gene encodes CDR1 MNHNS and CDR2 SASEGT. The CDR3 has 17 amino acids. The CDR3 loop is CASSELPGLAGTDTQYF. CDR3 sequence (DNA): TGTGCCAGCAGTGAGTTGCCGGGACTAGCGGGGACAGATACGCAGTATTTT.

The V call is TRBV1, the J call TRBJ2-3; TRBD1 is the table's D call, not checked against the DNA. TRBV1 is labeled a pseudogene. This CDR3 contains 13 residues. The CDR3 here is CTSIPTGPDTQYF. For the CDR3, the DNA is TGCACCAGCATCCCCACAGGGCCAGATACGCAGTATTTT.

V gene TRBV15 combines with J gene TRBJ2-7; 13 bases are a match to TRBD2. CDR1 is LNHNV and CDR2 is YYDKDF in the germline V gene (reference sequence). This CDR3 region has 15 residues. With V trimmed by 1 base and J by 3 bases, 0 bases remained unmatched. The DNA of the CDR3 is TGTGCCACCAGCAGAGGGACTAGCGGGAGCTACGAGCAGTACTTC. It encodes CATSRGTSGSYEQYF.

The chain links TRBV2 to TRBJ2-5; 12 nucleotides line up with TRBD1. This CDR3 region has 16 residues. Germline trimming cut 0 bases from V and 5 bases from J; bases unmatched to any gene: 4. Germline CDR1 and CDR2: SNHLY and FYNNEI. CDR3 amino acids: CASSEAGTGGGETQYF. As DNA, the CDR3 is TGTGCCAGCAGTGAAGCGGGGACAGGGGGCGGGGAGACCCAGTACTTC.

V and J are TRBV7-3 and TRBJ2-3, with 9 positions matching TRBD2. The trim removed 4 bases at V and 0 bases at J, leaving 11 bases unmatched. The CDR3 contains 18 residues. Germline V gene data show CDR1 as SGHTA and CDR2 as FQGTGA. The CDR3 region has the DNA TGTGCCAGCAGCTCCTCAGCTAGCGGGACCATTAGCACAGATACGCAGTATTTT. It is translated as CASSSSASGTISTDTQYF.

This clone was counted only a few times. This chain joins TRBV4-1 and TRBJ1-5; tentative D call: TRBD1 (5 bases). The CDR3 has 13 amino acids. Germline V CDR1 and CDR2: MGHRA, YSYEKL. Trimming stripped 3 bases from V and 7 bases from J, with 10 bases between. The CDR3 loop is CASSHEGVQPQHF. The CDR3, as DNA: TGCGCCAGCAGCCATGAAGGGGTCCAGCCCCAGCATTTT.

The rearrangement joins TRBV27 to TRBJ2-5; TRBD1 matches at 8 bases. Germline assignment: CDR1 MNHEY and CDR2 SMNVEV (reference sequence). J was trimmed by 11 bases and V by 5 bases; bases with no gene match: 13. The CDR3 has 14 amino acids. In DNA, the CDR3 is TGTGCCAGCAGTCCGTCGGACAGGGCTCATGAGCAGTACTTC. Its protein is CASSPSDRAHEQYF.

This sequence joins TRBV2 and TRBJ2-1; 15 bases map to TRBD2. In germline, CDR1 is SNHLY, CDR2 FYNNEI. This CDR3 region has 17 residues. J lost 8 bases, V lost 6 bases, and 11 bases had no gene match. The CDR3 reads CASRENEGLAGGHEQFF. For the CDR3, the DNA is TGTGCCAGCAGAGAAAATGAAGGACTAGCGGGGGGGCATGAGCAGTTCTTC.

The chain is built from TRBV6-6 and TRBJ1-4, with D possibly matching TRBD1 (5 bases). In germline, CDR1 is MNHNY, CDR2 SVGAGI (reference sequence). V lost 7 bases to trimming and J lost 7 bases, with 13 bases between them. The CDR3 is 13 residues long. The CDR3 protein is CASTGAGGEKLFF. The CDR3 DNA reads TGTGCCAGCACGGGAGCGGGGGGTGAAAAACTGTTTTTT.